This T cell receptor beta chain was captured by sequencing in a study of blood T cells in healthy people across ages. Every sample yielded at least 6.5 million isolated PBMCs. PCR was performed a second time for about 7 to 11 cycles using a sample-barcoded 5' primer and a J-beta primer mix. TCRdb recomputed calls from the 5' RACE reads with MiXCR, one row per CDR3 protein. Counted here are over a million distinct CDR3 sequences, about 42% occurring once; the ten biggest clones make up about 4%. The germline V and J ends were trimmed by 5 bases and 3 bases, with 11 bases remaining between them. The CDR3 is 13 residues long.

The clonotype was recovered from a woman between 18 and 29 years old in good health. The chain carries TRBV12-3 or TRBV12-4 and TRBJ2-7; D unresolved. The specimen was blood. The CDR3 loop reads CASSVSGLYEQYF. The CDR3 DNA sequence: TGTGCCAGCAGTGTTTCTGGTCTCTACGAGCAGTACTTC.